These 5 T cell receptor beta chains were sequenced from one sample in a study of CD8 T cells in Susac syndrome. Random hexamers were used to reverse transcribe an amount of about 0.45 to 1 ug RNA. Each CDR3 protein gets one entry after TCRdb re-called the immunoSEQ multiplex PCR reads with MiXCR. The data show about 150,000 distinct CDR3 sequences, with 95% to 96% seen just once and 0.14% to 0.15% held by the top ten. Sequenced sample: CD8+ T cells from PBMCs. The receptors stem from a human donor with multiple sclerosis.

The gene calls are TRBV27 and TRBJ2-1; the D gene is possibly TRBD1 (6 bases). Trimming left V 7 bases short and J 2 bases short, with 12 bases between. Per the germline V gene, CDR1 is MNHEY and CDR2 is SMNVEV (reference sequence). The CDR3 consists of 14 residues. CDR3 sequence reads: CASTRQAAYNEQFF. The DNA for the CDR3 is TGTGCCAGCACCAGACAGGCAGCCTACAATGAGCAGTTCTTC.

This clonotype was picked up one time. CDR3 sequence (DNA): TGTGCCAGCAGAGATACCAGGGGGAGCTCCTACAATGAGCAGTTCTTC. This translates into CASRDTRGSSYNEQFF. The V call is TRBV3-1, the J call TRBJ2-1, with 7 bases matching TRBD1. Unmatched junction bases numbered 8, after V lost 6 bases and J lost 0 bases. Germline V CDR1 and CDR2: LGHDT, YNNKEL (reference sequence). CDR3 length: 16 amino acids.

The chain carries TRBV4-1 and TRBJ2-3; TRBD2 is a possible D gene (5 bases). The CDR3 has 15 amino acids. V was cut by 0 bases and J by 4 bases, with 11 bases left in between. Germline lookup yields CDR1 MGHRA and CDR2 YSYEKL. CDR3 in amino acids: CASSQEAAGSDTQYF. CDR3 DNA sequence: TGCGCCAGCAGCCAAGAAGCGGCAGGATCAGATACGCAGTATTTT.

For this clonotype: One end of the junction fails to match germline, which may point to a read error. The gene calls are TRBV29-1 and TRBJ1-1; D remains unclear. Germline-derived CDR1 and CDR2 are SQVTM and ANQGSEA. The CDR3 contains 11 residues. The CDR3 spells CSIEVNTEAFF. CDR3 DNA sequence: TGCAGCATTGAGGTGAACACTGAAGCTTTCTTT.

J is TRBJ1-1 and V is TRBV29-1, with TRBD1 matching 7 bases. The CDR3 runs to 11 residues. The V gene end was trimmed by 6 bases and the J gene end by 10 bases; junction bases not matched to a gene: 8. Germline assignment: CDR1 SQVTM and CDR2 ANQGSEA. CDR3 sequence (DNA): TGCAGCGTCCAGGGGACAGTGGGAGCTTTCTTT. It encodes CSVQGTVGAFF.